This T cell receptor (beta chain) was identified during a study of T cells in localized non-small cell lung cancer. The germline V gene has CDR1 MGHRA and CDR2 YSYEKL. The CDR3 totals 19 residues. The trim removed 0 bases at V and 4 bases at J, leaving 12 bases unmatched. Profiled with immunoSEQ multiplex PCR; TCRdb holds only in-frame clones, not every one. The sample holds roughly 58,000 clones, about four fifths seen once. The sequenced sample was PBMCs, obtained before any cancer treatment. V and J are TRBV4-1 and TRBJ2-3; TRBD2 aligns across 11 bases. The sequence was obtained from a man aged 35-69 years with stage II lung adenocarcinoma. As DNA, the CDR3 is TGCGCCAGCAGCCAAGATCGGTATACTAGCGGGAGATATCCAGATACGCAGTATTTT. This encodes CASSQDRYTSGRYPDTQYF.